The clone carrying this TCR beta chain was counted only a few times. Germline loops: CDR1 MDHEN, CDR2 SYDVKM. V lost 8 bases and J lost 1, with 6 bases in between. The CDR3 length is 12 residues. This entry belongs to a study of glioma-infiltrating T cells. TCR alpha and beta CDR3 regions were amplified from RNA using iRepertoire nested multiplex PCR. TCRdb re-derived calls from the multiplex PCR reads in MiXCR, one entry per CDR3 protein. In the table there are 100,000 to 150,000 distinct CDR3 sequences, approximately 23% of which are singletons. V usage is TRBV28 and J usage is TRBJ2-1; D is unclear. Specimen: glioma tissue, nonneoplastic brain tissue, or PBMCs (not recorded which). This clonotype was obtained from a human donor with low-grade glioma or glioblastoma, undergoing nonglioma brain surgery, or in good health (not recorded which). The CDR3 DNA sequence: TGTGCCAGCCGGCGTTCCTACAATGAGCAGTTCTTC. As protein: CASRRSYNEQFF.